The 24 T cell receptor beta chains given below trace back to one sample, sequenced in a study of molecular identifiers for immune sequencing clone quantification. TCRdb reprocessed the PCR reads with MiXCR, giving one entry per CDR3 protein. The table records around 480,000 distinct CDR3 sequences, around 25% of them present only once. Material for sequencing was naive CD8+ T cells from blood, with Jurkat cell RNA spiked in. Sample subset: FACS-sorted CD8+CD4-CCR7+CD45RA+ naive T cells. These receptors all stem from a human donor in good health. Some libraries in this study had Jurkat cell RNA spiked in.

The CDR3 region is CASSLYLPGGSTDTQYF. CDR3 DNA: TGCGCCAGCAGCCTGTATCTGCCGGGTGGGAGCACAGATACGCAGTATTTT. The V and J genes are TRBV4-3 and TRBJ2-3, with no clear D. The V end lost 4 bases, the J end lost 0 bases, and 17 bases lay between the germline ends. The CDR3 loop spans 17 amino acids. Germline lookup yields CDR1 LGHNA and CDR2 YSLEER.

On this clonotype: One base away lies a much larger clone, so this may be a sequencing read error. This sequence joins TRBV5-6 and TRBJ2-7, with TRBD2 as a possible D gene (6 bases). The CDR3 is 15 amino acids. Germline CDR1 and CDR2: SGHDT and YYEEEE. The CDR3 reads CGSSIFSRGTHEQYF. CDR3 coding DNA: TGTGGCAGCAGCATCTTCTCGCGCGGGACCCACGAGCAGTACTTC.

The table lists this clonotype with a few counts. The V call is TRBV2, the J call TRBJ2-5, with D maybe TRBD2 (6 bases). Germline CDR1 is SNHLY and CDR2 is FYNNEI. CDR3 length equals 11 residues. V was pared by 9 bases and J by 9 bases, with 14 bases between. The CDR3 bases are TGTGCCAGTTTCGCGAGGGAGGCCCAGTACTTC. Amino acids: CASFAREAQYF.

This clonotype has at least ten counts. J is TRBJ2-2 and V is TRBV7-9; D is uncertain. With 0 bases removed from V and 4 bases from J, the gap between germline ends came to 12 bases. The germline CDR1 and CDR2 sequences are SEHNR and FQNEAQ (reference sequence). The CDR3 runs to 16 residues. CDR3 DNA: TGTGCCAGCAGCTTAGCGCTCTCATCGAGCACCGGGGAGCTGTTTTTT. Protein: CASSLALSSSTGELFF.

With regard to this clonotype: This is likely a read error, given that the CDR3 carries no conserved phenylalanine or tryptophan at its end. V gene TRBV10-2 combines with J gene TRBJ1-6, with unresolved D. Germline values: CDR1 WSHSY, CDR2 SAAADI. The CDR3 has 13 amino acids. V was cut by 4 bases and J by 9 bases, with 10 bases left in between. The CDR3 nucleotides are TGCGCCAGCAGTGGGGGTGCGTTTTCACCCCTCCACTTA. Its protein is CASSGGAFSPLHL.

With respect to this clonotype: One end of the junction is discordant with germline, which a read error may explain. This sequence joins TRBV5-1 and TRBJ2-1, with a tentative D call TRBD1 (5 bases). The CDR3 is 16 residues long. CDR1 and CDR2 (germline): SGHRS, YFSETQ. CDR3 residues: CASGLAQGPSYNEQFF. CDR3 DNA sequence: TGCGCCAGCGGCTTGGCCCAGGGCCCTTCCTACAATGAGCAGTTCTTC.

The chain uses TRBV19 and TRBJ2-7, with unresolved D. V was clipped by 11 bases and J by 2 bases, with 16 bases between them. CDR1 and CDR2 (germline): LNHDA, SQIVND (reference sequence). CDR3 size: 13 residues. The CDR3 nucleotides read TGTGCCTGCAGCTATCCAGGAGCCTACGAGCAGTACTTC. Translating it yields CACSYPGAYEQYF. Using reference TRBV19 and TRBJ2-7 for the parts outside the CDR3, the full variable domain is DGGITQSPKYLFRKEGQNVTLSCEQNLNHDAMYWYRQDPGQGLRLIYYSQIVNDFQKGDIAEGYSVSREKKESFPLTVTSAQKNPTAFYLCACSYPGAYEQYFGPGTRLTVT.

This clonotype was picked up a small number of times. The CDR3 loop reads CASSLTIRPVTDTQYF. CDR3 DNA sequence: TGTGCCAGCAGTTTGACAATTCGACCGGTCACAGATACGCAGTATTTT. V is TRBV28 and J is TRBJ2-3; D unclear. The CDR3 covers 16 residues. CDR1 is MDHEN and CDR2 is SYDVKM in the germline V gene. V lost 3 bases, J lost 2 bases, and 15 bases lay in between.

To note about this clonotype: Here the CDR3 omits its conserved ending phenylalanine or tryptophan, so a read error is the likely source. J is TRBJ2-5 and V is TRBV3-1; the D gene is possibly TRBD2 (5 bases). Germline V CDR1 and CDR2: LGHDT, YNNKEL (reference sequence). CDR3 length: 14 residues. Deletions cut 3 bases from V and 0 bases from J, with 8 bases between. The CDR3 DNA reads as TGTGCCAGCAGCCAGATCGGGAACCAAGAGACCCAGTACCTC. This gives the protein CASSQIGNQETQYL.

This clonotype was counted at least ten times. This chain joins TRBV7-9 and TRBJ1-2, with D perhaps TRBD1 (6 bases). Trimming stripped 1 base from V and 12 bases from J, with 9 bases between. The CDR3 extends over 11 amino acids. Germline values: CDR1 SEHNR, CDR2 FQNEAQ (reference sequence). This CDR3 is CASSLDRDHTF. In nucleotides, the CDR3 is TGTGCCAGCAGCTTAGACAGGGACCACACCTTC.

This clonotype was picked up a small number of times. The CDR3 coding sequence is TGTGCCAGCAGTTACCCTATATCGGGGCAAGAGACCCAGTACTTC. The encoded protein is CASSYPISGQETQYF. The chain has TRBV6-2 or TRBV6-3 and TRBJ2-5; D might be TRBD2 (5 bases). Trimming removed 2 bases from V and 2 bases from J, with 12 bases in between. The CDR3 length is 15 residues. Germline CDR1 MNHEY, CDR2 SVGEGT.

In its sample, this clonotype was seen a few times. A much larger clone sits a single nucleotide away, making a read error possible. The chain employs TRBV5-4 and TRBJ2-3, with 8 bases aligning to TRBD2. Germline V CDR1 and CDR2: SGHNT, YYREEE (reference sequence). The CDR3 covers 14 residues. J was trimmed by 2 bases and V by 7 bases; bases with no gene match: 6. DNA of the CDR3: TGTGCCAGCGGTTTAGCGGGGTACACAGATACGCAGTATTTT. Translating it yields CASGLAGYTDTQYF.

The chain joins TRBV30 to TRBJ2-1; D is unclear. Trimming cost V 7 bases and J 0 bases, with 10 bases left between them. The CDR3 extends over 13 amino acids. The V gene's germline CDR1 is GTSNPN and CDR2 SVGIG (reference sequence). The CDR3: CASSGGSYNEQFF. The CDR3 DNA sequence: TGTGCCTCCTCTGGCGGCTCCTACAATGAGCAGTTCTTC. The full variable domain, completed using reference TRBV30 and TRBJ2-1, is SQTIHQWPATLVQPVGSPLSLECTVEGTSNPNLYWYRQAAGRGLQLLFYSVGIGQISSEVPQNLSASRPQDRQFILSSKKLLLSDSGFYLCASSGGSYNEQFFGPGTRLTVL.

This chain uses TRBV6-5 with TRBJ2-5; D is perhaps TRBD2 (7 bases). Germline V lookup: CDR1 MNHEY, CDR2 SVGAGI. Trimming left V 6 bases short and J 3 bases short, with 29 bases between. CDR3 length equals 19 residues. The CDR3 here is CASSPTWSGGGRQEETQYF. Here the CDR3 DNA reads TGTGCCAGCAGCCCAACTTGGTCTGGGGGGGGCAGGCAAGAAGAGACCCAGTACTTC.

This clonotype was counted only a few times. The chain employs TRBV5-4 and TRBJ1-2; TRBD1 matches 9 bases. This CDR3 region has 14 residues. CDR1 is SGHNT and CDR2 is YYREEE in the germline V gene (reference sequence). Trimming took 5 bases from V and 3 from J; bases not matched to a gene: 5. CDR3: CASRFTGGDYGYTF. The CDR3 nucleotides read TGTGCCAGCAGATTCACAGGGGGCGACTATGGCTACACCTTC.

The chain employs TRBV6-2 or TRBV6-3 and TRBJ1-5, with no clear D. The CDR3 is 12 residues long. The V end lost 1 base, the J end lost 6 bases, and 4 bases lay between the germline ends. Germline-derived CDR1 and CDR2 are MNHEY and SVGEGT. In DNA form, the CDR3 reads TGTGCCAGCAGTTACTTTGGTCAGCCCCAGCATTTT. This translates into CASSYFGQPQHF.

This chain links TRBV12-3 or TRBV12-4 with TRBJ2-2; D call uncertain. The CDR3 is made up of 16 amino acids. V gave up 0 bases and J gave up 2 bases, with 10 bases separating them. The CDR3 protein is CASSLALKINTGELFF. DNA of the CDR3: TGTGCCAGCAGTTTAGCCCTCAAAATAAACACCGGGGAGCTGTTTTTT.

Remarks on this clonotype: Possible read error: a much larger clone is one base away. The rearrangement joins TRBV2 to TRBJ2-3, with 9 bases matching TRBD1. The germline V gene has CDR1 SNHLY and CDR2 FYNNEI. J lost 0 bases, V lost 5 bases, and 12 bases had no gene match. CDR3 length: 18 residues. The CDR3 here is CASSPRDRVSRSTDTQYF. The CDR3 DNA sequence: TGTGCCAGCAGTCCCCGGGACAGGGTTAGCCGAAGCACAGATACGCAGTATTTT.

This clonotype was counted at least ten times. The V gene is TRBV25-1, the J gene TRBJ2-3; D is ambiguous. The V gene lost 0 bases and the J gene lost 0 bases, with 7 bases spanning the gap. The CDR3 consists of 15 residues. CDR1 and CDR2 from the germline V gene are MGHDK and SYGVNS. The DNA of the CDR3 is TGTGCCAGCAGTGAATACACCGCTAGCACAGATACGCAGTATTTT. This gives the protein CASSEYTASTDTQYF.

This clonotype was seen ten or more times. This chain uses TRBV13 with TRBJ2-5; D unresolved. The CDR3 is made up of 13 amino acids. From germline, CDR1 is PRHDT and CDR2 FYEKMQ (reference sequence). The germline V and J ends were trimmed by 4 bases and 3 bases, with 9 bases remaining between them. The CDR3 region has the DNA TGTGCCAGCAGCTCAAGCGAAGAAGAGACCCAGTACTTC. This gives the protein CASSSSEEETQYF.

There are a few counts of this clonotype. The rearrangement links TRBV4-3 to TRBJ2-5, with 11 nucleotides matching TRBD2. The V segment lost 4 bases and the J segment 7 bases; nucleotides outside the gene matches: 8. The CDR3 runs to 15 residues. Germline CDR1 LGHNA, CDR2 YSLEER. The CDR3 sequence: CASSPLAGGPGTQYF. The CDR3 nucleotides read TGCGCCAGCAGCCCCTTAGCGGGAGGGCCGGGGACCCAGTACTTC.

This clonotype was recorded at least ten times. The chain recombines TRBV9 with TRBJ2-7; D possibly matches TRBD1 or TRBD2 (6 bases each). CDR1 and CDR2 (germline): SGDLS, YYNGEE. This CDR3 comprises 14 residues. Trimming left V 2 bases short and J 4 bases short, with 13 bases between. CDR3 loop: CASSVGGRGYEQYF. CDR3 DNA sequence: TGTGCCAGCAGCGTTGGGGGGCGCGGGTACGAGCAGTACTTC.

As to this clonotype: A single base separates this from a much larger clone, so it may be a read error. The gene calls are TRBV4-1 and TRBJ1-2, with a tentative D call TRBD1 (5 bases). The germline V gene has CDR1 MGHRA and CDR2 YSYEKL. V gave up 1 base and J gave up 7 bases, with 19 bases separating them. The CDR3 extends over 16 amino acids. The CDR3 sequence: CASSQGPQESWIGYTF. CDR3 coding DNA: TGCGCCAGCAGCCAAGGACCACAGGAGAGTTGGATTGGCTACACCTTC.

A word on this clonotype: The junction departs from the called germline gene at one end, perhaps through a read error. The J gene is TRBJ1-3, the V gene TRBV28; a weak D match, TRBD1 (5 bases). Germline lookup yields CDR1 MDHEN and CDR2 SYDVKM. The CDR3 length is 16 residues. The CDR3 bases are TGTTCCAGCAGTTTCGTTCGACAGTTCTCTGGAAACACCATATATTTT. It codes for CSSSFVRQFSGNTIYF.